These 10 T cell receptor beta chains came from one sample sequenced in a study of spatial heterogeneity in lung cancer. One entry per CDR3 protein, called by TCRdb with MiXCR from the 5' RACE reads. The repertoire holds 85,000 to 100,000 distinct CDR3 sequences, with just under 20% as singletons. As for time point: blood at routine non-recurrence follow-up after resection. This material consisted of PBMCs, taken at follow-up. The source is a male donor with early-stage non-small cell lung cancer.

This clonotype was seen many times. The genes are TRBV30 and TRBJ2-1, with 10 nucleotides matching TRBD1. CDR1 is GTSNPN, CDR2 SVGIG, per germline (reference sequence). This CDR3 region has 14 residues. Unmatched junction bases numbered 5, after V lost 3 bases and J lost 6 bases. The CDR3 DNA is TGTGCCTGGAGCTTCGGGACAGGGGCCAATGAGCAGTTCTTC. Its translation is CAWSFGTGANEQFF.

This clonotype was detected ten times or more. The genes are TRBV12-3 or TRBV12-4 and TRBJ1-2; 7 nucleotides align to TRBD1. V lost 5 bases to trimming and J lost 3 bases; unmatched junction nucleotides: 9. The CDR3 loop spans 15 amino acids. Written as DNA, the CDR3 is TGTGCCAGCAGTCCACACCGGGACAGTGACTATGGCTACACCTTC. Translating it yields CASSPHRDSDYGYTF.

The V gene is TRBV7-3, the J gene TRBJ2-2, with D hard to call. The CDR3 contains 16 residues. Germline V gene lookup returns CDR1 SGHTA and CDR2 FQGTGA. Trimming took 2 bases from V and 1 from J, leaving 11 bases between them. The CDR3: CASSLAPWRNTGELFF. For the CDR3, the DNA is TGTGCCAGCAGCTTAGCCCCTTGGCGGAACACCGGGGAGCTGTTTTTT.

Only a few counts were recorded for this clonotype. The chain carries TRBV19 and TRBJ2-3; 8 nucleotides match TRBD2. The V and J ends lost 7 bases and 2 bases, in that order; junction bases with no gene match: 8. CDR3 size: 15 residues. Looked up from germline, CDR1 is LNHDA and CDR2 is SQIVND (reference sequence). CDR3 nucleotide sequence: TGTGCCAGTAAGAAGCGGGGGATCGTCACAGATACGCAGTATTTT. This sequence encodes CASKKRGIVTDTQYF.

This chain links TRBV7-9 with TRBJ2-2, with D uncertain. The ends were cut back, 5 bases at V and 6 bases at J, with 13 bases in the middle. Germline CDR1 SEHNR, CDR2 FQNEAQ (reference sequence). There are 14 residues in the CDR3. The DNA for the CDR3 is TGTGCCAGCAGCCAACAAACCCGGTCCGGGGAGCTGTTTTTT. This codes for CASSQQTRSGELFF.

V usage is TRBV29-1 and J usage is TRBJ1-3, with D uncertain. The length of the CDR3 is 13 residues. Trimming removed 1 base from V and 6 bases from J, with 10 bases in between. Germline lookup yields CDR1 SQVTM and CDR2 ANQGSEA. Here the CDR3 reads CSVEGAGQNTIYF. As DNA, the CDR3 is TGCAGCGTTGAAGGCGCCGGCCAAAACACCATATATTTT. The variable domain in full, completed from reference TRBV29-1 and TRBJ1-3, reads SAVISQKPSRDICQRGTSLTIQCQVDSQVTMMFWYRQQPGQSLTLIATANQGSEATYESGFVIDKFPISRPNLTFSTLTVSNMSPEDSSIYLCSVEGAGQNTIYFGEGSWLTVV.

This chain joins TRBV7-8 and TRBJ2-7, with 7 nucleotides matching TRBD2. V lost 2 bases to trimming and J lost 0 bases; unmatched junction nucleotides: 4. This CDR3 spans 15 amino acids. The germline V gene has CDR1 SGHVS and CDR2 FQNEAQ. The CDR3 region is CASSLPGGPSYEQYF. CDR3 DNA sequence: TGTGCCAGCAGCTTACCGGGGGGACCCTCCTACGAGCAGTACTTC.

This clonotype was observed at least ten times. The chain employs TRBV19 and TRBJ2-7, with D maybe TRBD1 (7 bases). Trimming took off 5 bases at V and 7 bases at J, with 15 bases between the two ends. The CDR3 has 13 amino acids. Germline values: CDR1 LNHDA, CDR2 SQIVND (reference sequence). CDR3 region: CASSAYRGGEQYV. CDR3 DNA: TGTGCCAGTAGTGCCTACAGGGGAGGTGAGCAGTACGTC.

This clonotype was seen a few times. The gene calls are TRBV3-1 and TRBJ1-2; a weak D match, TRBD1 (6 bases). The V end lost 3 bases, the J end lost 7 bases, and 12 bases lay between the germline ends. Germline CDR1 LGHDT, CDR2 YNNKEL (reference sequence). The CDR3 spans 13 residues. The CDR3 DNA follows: TGTGCCAGCAGCCAGATCCAGGGGATTGGCTACACCTTC. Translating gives CASSQIQGIGYTF.

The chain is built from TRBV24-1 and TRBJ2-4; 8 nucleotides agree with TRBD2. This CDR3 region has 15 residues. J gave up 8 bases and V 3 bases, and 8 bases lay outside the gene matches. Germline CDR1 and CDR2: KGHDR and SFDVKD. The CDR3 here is CATSDPKRERDIQYF. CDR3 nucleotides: TGTGCCACCAGTGATCCGAAGCGGGAGAGGGACATTCAGTACTTC.